The sequence of this T cell receptor beta chain was determined in a study of control samples from healthy donors and cancer patients. The CDR3 is 15 amino acids. The trim removed 5 bases at V and 4 bases at J, leaving 6 bases unmatched. The germline CDR1 and CDR2 sequences are MNHEY and SVGAGI. TCRdb's copy holds only in-frame clones and misses some; the assay was immunoSEQ multiplex PCR. The table has some 410,000 clones, around nine tenths seen once. The clonotype was recovered from a man aged 35-49 years with head and neck cancer. V gene TRBV6-5 combines with J gene TRBJ2-3; 10 positions agree with TRBD2. Material: PBMCs. This chain's CDR3 is CASSTALAGPDTQYF. The CDR3 DNA is TGTGCCAGCAGTACAGCACTAGCGGGACCAGATACGCAGTATTTT.